This TCR beta chain was identified in a study of CD8 T cells in ankylosing spondylitis (dated by TCRdb to about 2017). Broadly, across the study: T cell receptor beta repertoires were profiled in healthy donors and ankylosing spondylitis patients so that disease-linked TCR variants could be found. Peripheral blood samples were taken, and synovial fluid was additionally collected from ankylosing spondylitis patients. In total, the full study cohort was made up of 95 to 110 healthy donors and 25 to 30 ankylosing spondylitis patients.

From its cysteine to its phenylalanine, the CDR3 spans 14 amino acids. The only DNA kept is the CDR3, 42 bases in frame from the first base. CDR1 and CDR2 are drawn from the germline V gene: SGHRS, YFSETQ. Trimming at the junction amounts to 0 bases on V and 3 bases on J, and the germline ends lie 10 bases apart. The full study reports these points: Blood from ankylosing spondylitis patients appeared to be characterized by a TCR beta motif composed of several highly homologous amino acid variants. Some motif variants had previously been reported in the synovial fluid and blood of reactive arthritis patients, which suggests shared mechanisms of disease initiation. In peripheral blood, the disease-linked clones were found at relatively low frequencies and had a CD8+ phenotype. The disease-linked clones were reported as significantly enriched in matched synovial fluid samples from ankylosing spondylitis patients.

Sequencing used an Illumina HiSeq 2500. TCR beta libraries were prepared by quantitative 5'-RACE with molecular barcodes. From the authors' description of their analysis: A new computational method based on a probabilistic model of VDJ rearrangement was used to identify disease-linked TCR variants. Through fastp at Q25 and MiXCR, TCRdb rebuilt clones from the public reads, retaining in-frame beta chains. Under each unique CDR3 protein, matching rows form one entry showing the most common genes and DNA. The V and J calls, along with clone size, are taken from TCRdb and not from the paper's own processing. The sample table contains around 130,000 distinct CDR3 sequences; only one count was recorded for over 6% of them. The ten largest clones capture less than 15% of the sample. This clonotype was detected ten times or more. The specificity of this receptor is unknown. Base qualities are missing; no much larger clone stands one base away.

The receptor comes from a male donor with ankylosing spondylitis or in good health (not recorded which). Recombination linked TRBV5-1 to TRBJ2-7, with the D gene too uncertain to name. Sequencing used blood, either unsorted or a sorted T cell fraction (not recorded which). The encoded CDR3 is CASSLGGEGYEQYF. The sequenced DNA: TGCGCCAGCAGCTTGGGTGGGGAAGGCTACGAGCAGTACTTC.